A selection of T cell receptor beta chains follows, all from one sample in a study of control samples from healthy donors and cancer patients. Sequenced by immunoSEQ multiplex PCR; TCRdb stores in-frame clones only, minus some. The sample consists of roughly 43,000 clones, approximately 94% of them appearing once. The sequencing sample was made of blood. These receptors all stem from a man aged 55 to 70 in good health. CDR3s include the opening cysteine and the closing phenylalanine or tryptophan. The order of the fields is CDR3 DNA, CDR3 protein, J gene, V gene, D gene, clone size, CDR3 length. D genes are given only for firm matches. Clone size, where shown, is once, few, many, or a class for clones that have expanded.

TGTGCCAGCTCACCAAGGGAGACTAGCGGGCGGGAGCTGTTTTTT CASSPRETSGRELFF TRBJ2-2 TRBV18 TRBD2 - 15
TGTGCCAGTAGTATAAGGGGGAGCAGTAATGAAAAACTGTTTTTT CASSIRGSSNEKLFF TRBJ1-4 TRBV19 - - 15
TGTGCCAGCAGCGTAGAGGGGTCTCCTGGGGGTGGCTACACCTTC CASSVEGSPGGGYTF TRBJ1-2 TRBV9 - - 15
TGTGCCTCGGTCGGGGATAGCAATCAGCCCCAGCATTTT CASVGDSNQPQHF TRBJ1-5 TRBV6-6 - - 13
TGTGCCAGCAGTCCCCCTCCCCCGGGACTAGCGGGAGACGGCACCGGGGAGCTGTTTTTT CASSPPPPGLAGDGTGELFF TRBJ2-2 TRBV27 TRBD2 - 20
TGTGCCAGCAGGGTACCGGGACAGCCCTCTGGGGCCAACGTCCTGACTTTC CASRVPGQPSGANVLTF TRBJ2-6 TRBV2 TRBD1 - 17
TGTGCAAGTCGCTTAGTATATCAGCCCCAGCATTTT CASRLVYQPQHF TRBJ1-5 TRBV12-2 - - 12
TGTGCCAGCAGAGGTTCAGGGAATTCCTACAATGAGCAGTTCTTC CASRGSGNSYNEQFF TRBJ2-1 TRBV2 - - 15
TGTGCCATCAGTGAGTTCATGAGCGCCTCCTACGAGCAGTACTTC CAISEFMSASYEQYF TRBJ2-7 TRBV10-3 - - 15
TGTGCCAGCTCACCACCAGGGACTAGCGGGAACCCCTCGCGTTACTTC CASSPPGTSGNPSRYF TRBJ2-5 TRBV18 TRBD2 - 16
TGTGCCAGCAGTGACGGGACAGGGGGCAATGAGCAGTTCTTC CASSDGTGGNEQFF TRBJ2-1 TRBV6-4 TRBD1 - 14
TGTGCTAGTGGACCGGGGACTAGCGGGAAGGATGAGCAGTTCTTC CASGPGTSGKDEQFF TRBJ2-1 TRBV12-5 TRBD2 - 15
TGTGCCAGCAGTTTGACAGGGTACGAGCAGTACTTC CASSLTGYEQYF TRBJ2-7 TRBV12-3/TRBV12-4 TRBD1 - 12
TGTGCCAGCAGCCAAGAATCAGCGGGAGACGACAATGAGCAGTTCTTC CASSQESAGDDNEQFF TRBJ2-1 TRBV4-2 TRBD2 few 16
TGTGCCTCCGAGCGGGGGGGGGACTACGAGCAGTACTTC CASERGGDYEQYF TRBJ2-7 TRBV3-1/TRBV3-2 TRBD2 once 13
TGTGCCAGTAGTATACGGGGTCCTAGCTCCTACGAGCAGTACTTC CASSIRGPSSYEQYF TRBJ2-7 TRBV19 - - 15
TGTGCAAGTCGCAACGACAGGGCTAACTATGGCTACACCTTC CASRNDRANYGYTF TRBJ1-2 TRBV12-2 - - 14
TGTGCCAGCAGCCAGATTCACACAGGTATATCCACAGATACGCAGTATTTT CASSQIHTGISTDTQYF TRBJ2-3 TRBV7-9 - - 17
TGTGCCAGCAGCCCCGGGGACAGTAATGAAAAACTGTTTTTT CASSPGDSNEKLFF TRBJ1-4 TRBV6-5 TRBD1 - 14
TGTGCCAGCAGCTCTCTCCGGGACGCCTTGGGGGAGACCCAGTACTTC CASSSLRDALGETQYF TRBJ2-5 TRBV7-9 - - 16
TGTGCCTGGAATAATCCGGGACAGGGTAAAAACATTCAGTACTTC CAWNNPGQGKNIQYF TRBJ2-4 TRBV30 TRBD1 - 15
TGTGCCTGGAGTGTTGACTTATTCAATGAGCAGTTCTTC CAWSVDLFNEQFF TRBJ2-1 TRBV30 - - 13
TGTGCCAGCAGCTTTTCGCTGTTTTATATCGGGGAGCTGTTTTTT CASSFSLFYIGELFF TRBJ2-2 TRBV7-2 - - 15
TGCGCCAGCAGCCAAAGTTACAATGAGCAGTTCTTC CASSQSYNEQFF TRBJ2-1 TRBV4-1 - - 12
TGTGCCAGCAGCTTATTTAGTTTGAACACTGAAGCTTTCTTT CASSLFSLNTEAFF TRBJ1-1 TRBV11-2 - - 14
TGCGCCAGCAGCTTTCAGACAGGGCCTCAAGAGACCCAGTACTTC CASSFQTGPQETQYF TRBJ2-5 TRBV5-1 TRBD1 - 15
TGTGCCAGCAGCCAGACAGGCATTGAAGCTTTCTTT CASSQTGIEAFF TRBJ1-1 TRBV14 - - 12
TGTGCCAGCAGCCAAGAGGCCCCAGGGAACCACGAGCAGTACTTC CASSQEAPGNHEQYF TRBJ2-7 TRBV4-2 - - 15
TGCGCCAGCGGCCTAGGGGGAATGAACACTGAAGCTTTCTTT CASGLGGMNTEAFF TRBJ1-1 TRBV5-1 - - 14
TGTGCCGGCAGAGGAGGGAGCTACGAGCAGTACTTC CAGRGGSYEQYF TRBJ2-7 TRBV9 - - 12
TGTGCCAGCAGTTTATTGGGTAGCGGGAACTCCTACGAGCAGTACTTC CASSLLGSGNSYEQYF TRBJ2-7 TRBV27 TRBD2 - 16
TGTGCCTGGAGGGAACCGACAGCAAACACTGAAGCTTTCTTT CAWREPTANTEAFF TRBJ1-1 TRBV30 - - 14
TGTGCCAGCAGTTATCAAGGAGGGTTGGGAACAGATACGCAGTATTTT CASSYQGGLGTDTQYF TRBJ2-3 TRBV6-6 - - 16
TGTGCCTGGAGTGTACTTAAGACGGGAGGGAGAAAACTGTTTTTT CAWSVLKTGGRKLFF TRBJ1-4 TRBV30 - - 15
TGTGCCAGGAAGAATGCGGGACTAGCGACCTACGAGCAGTACTTC CARKNAGLATYEQYF TRBJ2-7 TRBV27 TRBD2 - 15
TGTGCCAGCAGCCCGACAGGGGATGAGCAGTTCTTC CASSPTGDEQFF TRBJ2-1 TRBV5-4 TRBD1 - 12
TGTGCCAGCAGCTTGCTAGGGTCGGAAAAACTGTTTTTT CASSLLGSEKLFF TRBJ1-4 TRBV5-5 - - 13
TGTGCCAGCAGGGGGGACAGCTACGAGCAGTACTTC CASRGDSYEQYF TRBJ2-7 TRBV2 TRBD1 - 12
TGTGCCAGCAGGCCCGGAACAGGGATTATTAACTATGGCTACACCTTC CASRPGTGIINYGYTF TRBJ1-2 TRBV27 - - 16
TGTGCCAGCAGCGTAGGATGGGGCTTTGGAAACACCATATATTTT CASSVGWGFGNTIYF TRBJ1-3 TRBV9 - once 15